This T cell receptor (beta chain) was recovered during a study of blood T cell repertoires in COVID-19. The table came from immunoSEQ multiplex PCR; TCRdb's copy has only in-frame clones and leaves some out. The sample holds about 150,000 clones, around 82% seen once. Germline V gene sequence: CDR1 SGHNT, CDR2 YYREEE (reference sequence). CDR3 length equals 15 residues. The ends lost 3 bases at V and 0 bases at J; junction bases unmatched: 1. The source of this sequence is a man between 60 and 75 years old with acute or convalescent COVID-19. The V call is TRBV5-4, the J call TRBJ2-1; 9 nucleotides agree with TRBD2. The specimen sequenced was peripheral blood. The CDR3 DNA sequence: TGTGCCAGCAGCTATAGCGGGAGCTCCTACAATGAGCAGTTCTTC. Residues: CASSYSGSSYNEQFF.